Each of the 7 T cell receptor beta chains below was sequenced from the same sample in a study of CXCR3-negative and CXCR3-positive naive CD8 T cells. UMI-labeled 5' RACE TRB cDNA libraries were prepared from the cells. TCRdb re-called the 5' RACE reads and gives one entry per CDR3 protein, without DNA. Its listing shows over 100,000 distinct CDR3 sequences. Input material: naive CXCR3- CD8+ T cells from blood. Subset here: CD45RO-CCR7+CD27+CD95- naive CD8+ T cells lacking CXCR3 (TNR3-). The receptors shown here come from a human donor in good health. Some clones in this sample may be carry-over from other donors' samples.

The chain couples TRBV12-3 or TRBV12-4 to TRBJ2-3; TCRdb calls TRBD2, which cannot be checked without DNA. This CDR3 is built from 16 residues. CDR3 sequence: CASSFRTGGPTDTQYF.

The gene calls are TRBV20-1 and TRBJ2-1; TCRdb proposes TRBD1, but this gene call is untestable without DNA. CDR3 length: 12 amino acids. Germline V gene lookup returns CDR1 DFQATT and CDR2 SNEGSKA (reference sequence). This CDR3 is CSAHTGHNEQFF.

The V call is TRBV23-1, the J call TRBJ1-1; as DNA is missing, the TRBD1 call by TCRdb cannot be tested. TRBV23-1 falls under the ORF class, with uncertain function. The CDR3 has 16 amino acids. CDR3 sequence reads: CASSQWNRDSNTEAFF.

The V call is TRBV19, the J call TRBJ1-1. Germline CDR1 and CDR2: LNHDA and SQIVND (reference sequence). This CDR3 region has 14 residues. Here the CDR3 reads CASSIDVGGREAFF.

The CDR3 sequence: CAISEGPWGMNTEAFF. This chain uses TRBV10-3 with TRBJ1-1; TCRdb's D call, TRBD1, is unchecked because there is no DNA. Germline-derived CDR1 and CDR2 are ENHRY and SYGVKD. This CDR3 spans 16 amino acids.

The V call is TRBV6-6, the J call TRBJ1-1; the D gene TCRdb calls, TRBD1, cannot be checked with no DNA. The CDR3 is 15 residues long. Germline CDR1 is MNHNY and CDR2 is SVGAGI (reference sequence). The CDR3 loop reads CASSYSRETDTEAFF.

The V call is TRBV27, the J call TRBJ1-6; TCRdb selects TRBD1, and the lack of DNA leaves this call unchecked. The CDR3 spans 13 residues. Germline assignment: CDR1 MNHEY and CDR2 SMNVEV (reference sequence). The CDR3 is CASSLQGQSPLHF.